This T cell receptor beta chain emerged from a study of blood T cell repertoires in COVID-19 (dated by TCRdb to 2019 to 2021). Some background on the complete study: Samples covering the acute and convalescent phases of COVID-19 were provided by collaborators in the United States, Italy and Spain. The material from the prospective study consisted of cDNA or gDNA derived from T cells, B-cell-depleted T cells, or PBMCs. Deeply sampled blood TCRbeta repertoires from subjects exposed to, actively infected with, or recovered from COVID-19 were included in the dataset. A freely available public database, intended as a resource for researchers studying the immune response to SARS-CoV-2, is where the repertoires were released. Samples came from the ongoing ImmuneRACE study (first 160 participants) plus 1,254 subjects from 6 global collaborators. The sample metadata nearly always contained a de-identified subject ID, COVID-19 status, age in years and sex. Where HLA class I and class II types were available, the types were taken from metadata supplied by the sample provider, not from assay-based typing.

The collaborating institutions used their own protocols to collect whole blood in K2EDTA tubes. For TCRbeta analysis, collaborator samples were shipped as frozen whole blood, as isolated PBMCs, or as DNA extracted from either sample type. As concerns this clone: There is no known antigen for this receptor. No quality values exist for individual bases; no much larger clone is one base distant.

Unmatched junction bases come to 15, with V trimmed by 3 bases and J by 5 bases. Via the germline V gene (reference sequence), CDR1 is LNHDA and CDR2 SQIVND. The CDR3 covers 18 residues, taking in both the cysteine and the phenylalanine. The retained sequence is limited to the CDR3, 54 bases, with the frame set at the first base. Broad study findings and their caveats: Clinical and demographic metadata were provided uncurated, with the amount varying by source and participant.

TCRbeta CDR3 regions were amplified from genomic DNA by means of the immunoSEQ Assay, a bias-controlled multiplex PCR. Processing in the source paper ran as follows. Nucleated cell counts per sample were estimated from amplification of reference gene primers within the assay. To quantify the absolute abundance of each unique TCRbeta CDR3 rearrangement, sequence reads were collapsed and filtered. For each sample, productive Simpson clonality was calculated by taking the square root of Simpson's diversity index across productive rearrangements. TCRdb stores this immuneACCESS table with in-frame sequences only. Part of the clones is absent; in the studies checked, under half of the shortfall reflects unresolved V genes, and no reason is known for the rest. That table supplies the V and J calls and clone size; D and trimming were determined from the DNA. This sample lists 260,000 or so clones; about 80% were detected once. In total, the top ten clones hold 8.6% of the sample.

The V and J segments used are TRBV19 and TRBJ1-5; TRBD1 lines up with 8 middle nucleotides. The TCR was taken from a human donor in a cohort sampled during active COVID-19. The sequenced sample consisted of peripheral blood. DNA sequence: TGTGCCAGTAGTATTTCCAGGGGGCGTTGGCCCCTGGATCAGCCCCAGCATTTT. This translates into CASSISRGRWPLDQPQHF.